The 11 T cell receptor beta chains below come from one sample, sequenced in a study of blood T cell repertoires in COVID-19. Here immunoSEQ multiplex PCR was the method, and the copy in TCRdb shows in-frame clones only, minus some. Among 130,000 or so clones, 84% were seen once, and the ten largest hold about 1.5%. Sequences were obtained from peripheral blood. The receptors shown here come from a man aged 55 to 70 with acute or convalescent COVID-19.

This clone was observed a handful of times. The chain is built from TRBV29-1 and TRBJ2-1, with 11 nucleotides matching TRBD2. This CDR3 is built from 15 residues. The germline V gene has CDR1 SQVTM and CDR2 ANQGSEA. V shed 7 bases and J 5 bases; nucleotides not matched to a gene: 10. The CDR3 here is CSASGTSGSHNEQFF. CDR3 DNA sequence: TGCAGCGCATCCGGGACTAGCGGTTCTCACAATGAGCAGTTCTTC.

In its sample, this clone was seen once. The chain recombines TRBV11-2 with TRBJ2-3; 10 positions match TRBD1. V trimming: 4 bases; J trimming: 6 bases; junction bases outside the gene matches: 7. There are 15 residues in the CDR3. Germline assignment: CDR1 SGHAT and CDR2 FQNNGV. The CDR3 here is CASSSGQGNQDTQYF. Here the CDR3 DNA reads TGTGCCAGCAGCTCGGGACAGGGGAATCAGGATACGCAGTATTTT.

V gene TRBV18 combines with J gene TRBJ1-2; 9 bases line up with TRBD1. The germline gives CDR1 KGHSH, CDR2 LQKENI. The CDR3 totals 15 residues. V gave up 6 bases and J gave up 0 bases; unmatched junction bases: 5. CDR3 bases: TGTGCCAGCTCCGCGGGACAGGGACCTAACTATGGCTACACCTTC. Translation: CASSAGQGPNYGYTF.

The chain has TRBV5-1 and TRBJ1-6; D remains unclear. Per the germline V gene, CDR1 is SGHRS and CDR2 is YFSETQ. This CDR3 region has 14 residues. V lost 4 bases and J lost 4, with 9 bases in between. CDR3 residues: CASSEEAYNSPLHF. CDR3 bases: TGCGCCAGCAGCGAGGAAGCTTATAATTCACCCCTCCACTTT.

The V call is TRBV24-1, the J call TRBJ1-1; 7 bases fit TRBD1. V shed 5 bases and J 5 bases; nucleotides not matched to a gene: 4. The CDR3 is 13 residues long. Germline lookup yields CDR1 KGHDR and CDR2 SFDVKD. CDR3: CATSAQTGTEAFF. The CDR3 bases are TGTGCCACCAGTGCCCAGACAGGGACTGAAGCTTTCTTT.

This chain joins TRBV7-3 and TRBJ1-3; perhaps TRBD1 as D (5 bases). Germline CDR1 reads SGHTA; CDR2 reads FQGTGA. Trimming removed 4 bases at V and 0 bases at J, with 13 bases between. The CDR3 sequence is 16 residues long. The CDR3 spells CASSSRRTSSGNTIYF. CDR3 coding DNA: TGTGCCAGCAGCTCCCGCAGGACAAGCTCTGGAAACACCATATATTTT.

The chain links TRBV7-8 to TRBJ2-7, with D possibly TRBD2 on 6 matching bases. CDR1 and CDR2 (germline): SGHVS, FQNEAQ. The CDR3 runs 16 residues. Trimming pared 5 bases from V and 1 base from J, leaving 18 bases between. CDR3 DNA sequence: TGTGCCAGCAGCGTCTGGCTAGCGCCTTTATCCTACGAGCAGTACTTC. Amino acids: CASSVWLAPLSYEQYF.

J is TRBJ2-3 and V is TRBV7-6; tentative D call: TRBD2 (6 bases). V lost 3 bases to trimming and J lost 2 bases, with 12 bases between them. CDR1 is SGHVS, CDR2 FNYEAQ, per germline. CDR3 length equals 15 residues. CDR3 nucleotides: TGTGCCAGCAGCTTCCGGGGGAAGTCCACAGATACGCAGTATTTT. Its translation is CASSFRGKSTDTQYF.

The chain combines TRBV9 with TRBJ1-1; 7 bases are a match to TRBD1. CDR1 SGDLS and CDR2 YYNGEE come from the germline V gene. The J segment lost 1 base and the V segment lost 4 bases, leaving 4 bases of the junction unmatched. This CDR3 spans 14 amino acids. DNA of the CDR3: TGTGCCAGCAGCTTCCGGGACAGGAACACTGAAGCTTTCTTT. Its translation is CASSFRDRNTEAFF.

DNA for the CDR3: TGTGCCAGCAGTTTATTCCCGGGACAACAAGAGACCCAGTACTTC. This translates into CASSLFPGQQETQYF. The chain recombines TRBV27 with TRBJ2-5, with D possibly TRBD1 on 6 matching bases. V shed 1 base and J shed 2 bases, with 11 bases lying between them. Germline-derived CDR1 and CDR2 are MNHEY and SMNVEV (reference sequence). The CDR3 has 15 amino acids.

This clone occurred a few times. The chain couples TRBV30 to TRBJ2-3, with D perhaps matching TRBD1 (6 bases). Germline V CDR1 and CDR2: GTSNPN, SVGIG (reference sequence). The V gene lost 3 bases and the J gene lost 0 bases, with 16 bases spanning the gap. This CDR3 contains 16 residues. This CDR3 reads CAWRRLGGYSTDTQYF. CDR3 bases: TGTGCCTGGAGGAGGCTAGGGGGTTATAGCACAGATACGCAGTATTTT. Using reference TRBV30 and TRBJ2-3 for the parts outside the CDR3, the full variable domain is SQTIHQWPATLVQPVGSPLSLECTVEGTSNPNLYWYRQAAGRGLQLLFYSVGIGQISSEVPQNLSASRPQDRQFILSSKKLLLSDSGFYLCAWRRLGGYSTDTQYFGPGTRLTVL.